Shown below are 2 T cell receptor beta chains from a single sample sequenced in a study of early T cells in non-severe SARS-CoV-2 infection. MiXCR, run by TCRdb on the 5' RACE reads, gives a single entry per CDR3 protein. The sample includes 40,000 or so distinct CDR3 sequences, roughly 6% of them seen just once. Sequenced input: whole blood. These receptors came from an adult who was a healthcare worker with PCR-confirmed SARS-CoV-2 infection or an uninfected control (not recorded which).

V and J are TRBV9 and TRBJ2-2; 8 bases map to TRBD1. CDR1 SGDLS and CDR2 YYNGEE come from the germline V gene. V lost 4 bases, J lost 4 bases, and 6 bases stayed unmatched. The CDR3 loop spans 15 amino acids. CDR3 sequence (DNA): TGTGCCAGCAGCCCTCGGACAGGGACCACCGGGGAGCTGTTTTTT. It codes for CASSPRTGTTGELFF.

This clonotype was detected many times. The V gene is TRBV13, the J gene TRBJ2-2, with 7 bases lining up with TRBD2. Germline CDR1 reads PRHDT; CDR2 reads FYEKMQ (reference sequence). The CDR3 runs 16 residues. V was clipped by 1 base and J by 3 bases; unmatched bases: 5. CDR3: CASSLVPSGDTGELFF. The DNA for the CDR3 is TGTGCCAGCAGCTTAGTACCTAGCGGCGACACCGGGGAGCTGTTTTTT.